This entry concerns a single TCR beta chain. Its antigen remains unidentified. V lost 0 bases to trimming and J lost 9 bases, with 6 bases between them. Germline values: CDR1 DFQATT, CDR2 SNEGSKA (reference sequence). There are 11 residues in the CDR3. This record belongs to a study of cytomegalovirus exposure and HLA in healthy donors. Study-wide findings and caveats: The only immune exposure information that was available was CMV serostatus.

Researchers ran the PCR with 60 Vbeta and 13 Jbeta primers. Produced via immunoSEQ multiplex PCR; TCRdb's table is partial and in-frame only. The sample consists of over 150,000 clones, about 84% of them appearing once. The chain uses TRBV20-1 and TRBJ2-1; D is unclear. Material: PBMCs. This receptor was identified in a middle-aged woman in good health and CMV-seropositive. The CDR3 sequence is CSAREVGEQFF. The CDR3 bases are TGCAGTGCTAGAGAAGTCGGTGAGCAGTTCTTC.